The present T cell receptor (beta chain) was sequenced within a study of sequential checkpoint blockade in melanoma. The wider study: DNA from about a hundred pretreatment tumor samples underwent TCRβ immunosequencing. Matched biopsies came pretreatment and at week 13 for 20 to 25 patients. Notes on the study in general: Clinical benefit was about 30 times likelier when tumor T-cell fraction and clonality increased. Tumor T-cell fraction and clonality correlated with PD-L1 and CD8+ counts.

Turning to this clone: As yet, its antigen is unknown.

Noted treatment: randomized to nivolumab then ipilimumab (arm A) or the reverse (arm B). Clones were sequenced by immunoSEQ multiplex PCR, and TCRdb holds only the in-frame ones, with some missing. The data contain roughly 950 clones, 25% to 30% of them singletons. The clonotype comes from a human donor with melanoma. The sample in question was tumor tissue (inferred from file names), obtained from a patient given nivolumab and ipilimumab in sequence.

DNA of the CDR3: TGTGCCAGTAGTATATTAGGAATAGGAGAGACCCAGTACTTC. It translates to CASSILGIGETQYF. The genes are TRBV19 and TRBJ2-5; D is uncertain. CDR3 size: 14 residues. Between the trimmed V and J ends, which lost 2 bases and 4 bases, there was a span of 11 bases. The V gene's germline CDR1 is LNHDA and CDR2 SQIVND (reference sequence).